Below, 7 T cell receptor beta chains from the same sample are listed, as sequenced in a study of shared clonotypes between healthy human individuals. Libraries were prepared by immunoSEQ multiplex PCR; TCRdb keeps only in-frame clonotypes and omits some of them. The sample comprises over 95,000 clones, about 70% of which are singletons, and roughly 23% rests with the top ten. The sample comprised memory CD8+ T cells sorted from blood. Subset of the sample: CD45RO+ cells pooled with CCR7-negative TemRA cells. Receptors originate from a young woman in good health.

Comments on this clone: The identical CDR3 is also encoded by other nucleotide sequences in the sample. The V call is TRBV9, the J call TRBJ1-1; D not resolved. Germline-derived CDR1 and CDR2 are SGDLS and YYNGEE. Trimming cost V 2 bases and J 2 bases, with 10 bases left between them. This CDR3 is built from 14 residues. CDR3 amino acids: CASSVSWGNTEAFF. The CDR3, as DNA: TGTGCCAGCAGCGTGTCATGGGGAAACACTGAAGCTTTCTTT.

The chain carries TRBV30 and TRBJ2-5, with D perhaps matching TRBD1 (6 bases). The J call may be mistaken, given a closer DNA end match to TRBJ2-7. The CDR3 runs 12 residues. Germline CDR1 and CDR2: GTSNPN and SVGIG (reference sequence). CDR3 nucleotides: TGTGCCGGGACACGGAGCTCCTACGAGCAGTACTTC. Translated: CAGTRSSYEQYF.

V is TRBV5-1 and J is TRBJ2-4, with a weak D call TRBD1 (5 bases). V was cut by 6 bases and J by 2 bases, with 15 bases left in between. Germline lookup yields CDR1 SGHRS and CDR2 YFSETQ. The CDR3 sequence is 15 residues long. The CDR3 nucleotides are TGCGCCAGCAACCTAAGTCAGGGTCCCAAAAACATTCAGTACTTC. Amino acids: CASNLSQGPKNIQYF.

The chain recombines TRBV6-5 with TRBJ2-3, with TRBD2 matching over 12 bases. This CDR3 is built from 15 residues. Trimming at V came to 6 bases and at J to 5 bases, leaving 6 bases not matched to a gene. Germline CDR1 MNHEY, CDR2 SVGAGI. The CDR3 spells CASSQTSGRIDTQYF. CDR3 DNA: TGTGCCAGCAGCCAGACTAGCGGGAGAATAGATACGCAGTATTTT.

The gene calls are TRBV21-1 and TRBJ1-6; TRBD1 is taken as the D call from the table, unchecked against the DNA. TRBV21-1 is a pseudogene segment. The CDR3 sequence is 14 residues long. CDR3 DNA: TGTGCCAGTATGACAGGCCCGGCGAATTCACCCCTCCACTTT. This encodes CASMTGPANSPLHF.

J is TRBJ1-5 and V is TRBV6-1; no definite D call. Trimming shortened V by 4 bases and J by 4 bases, and 8 bases separated the two germline ends. Germline V gives CDR1 MNHNS, CDR2 SASEGT. There are 13 residues in the CDR3. In DNA form, the CDR3 reads TGTGCCAGCAGTGTGGCAGCAAATCAGCCCCAGCATTTT. This translates into CASSVAANQPQHF.

Notes on this clone: A much larger clone is a single base away; this may be a read error. At the DNA level, this CDR3 is encoded by other sequences in the same sample as well. The chain carries TRBV6-1 and TRBJ2-1; 9 bases match TRBD2. This CDR3 spans 15 amino acids. J gave up 1 base and V 2 bases, and 0 bases lay outside the gene matches. Germline CDR1 is MNHNS and CDR2 is SASEGT. The DNA for the CDR3 is TGTGCCAGCAGTGAACTAGCGGGATCCTACAATGAGCAGTTCTTC. As protein: CASSELAGSYNEQFF.